The rows below give T cell receptor beta chains drawn from one sample of a study of identical twins. TCRdb passed the 5' RACE reads through MiXCR, listing each CDR3 protein once. The sample records about 920,000 distinct CDR3 sequences, roughly 12% being singletons. This sample also appeared in a second study, on yellow fever vaccine responses in identical twins.

The material sequenced was PBMCs. All receptors derive from a woman aged 18-30 years in good health. Both conserved end residues are trimmed from each CDR3. Each record gives: V gene, J gene, CDR3 protein.

V gene: TRBV3-1; J gene: TRBJ2-3; CDR3 protein: ASSPIGIDTQY
V gene: TRBV15; J gene: TRBJ2-5; CDR3 protein: ATSRVGTEETQY
V gene: TRBV15; J gene: TRBJ2-7; CDR3 protein: ATSRTGLTYEQY
V gene: TRBV5-1; J gene: TRBJ2-5; CDR3 protein: ASTQTGGGETQY
V gene: TRBV11-2; J gene: TRBJ2-1; CDR3 protein: ASSLRGTGGPYNEQF
V gene: TRBV6-5; J gene: TRBJ1-2; CDR3 protein: ASSSPQHGNGYT
V gene: TRBV12-3/TRBV12-4; J gene: TRBJ2-5; CDR3 protein: ASSSGLPETQY
V gene: TRBV5-6; J gene: TRBJ2-7; CDR3 protein: ASSGQVNSYEQY
V gene: TRBV28; J gene: TRBJ1-2; CDR3 protein: ASRPGPIYGYT
V gene: TRBV12-3/TRBV12-4; J gene: TRBJ1-1; CDR3 protein: ASILGTMVKGAF
V gene: TRBV20-1; J gene: TRBJ1-1; CDR3 protein: SAPPGQGNTEAF
V gene: TRBV12-3/TRBV12-4; J gene: TRBJ2-1; CDR3 protein: ASSLLLGNEQF
V gene: TRBV7-2; J gene: TRBJ2-1; CDR3 protein: ASSSGQGWYNEQF
V gene: TRBV6-5; J gene: TRBJ2-5; CDR3 protein: ASSYQGQSQETQY
V gene: TRBV7-9; J gene: TRBJ2-3; CDR3 protein: ASSPGTGGSTDTQY
V gene: TRBV4-1; J gene: TRBJ2-5; CDR3 protein: ASSRTLAGAGEETQY
V gene: TRBV4-1; J gene: TRBJ2-2; CDR3 protein: ASSHPGLAGINTGELF
V gene: TRBV10-3; J gene: TRBJ1-2; CDR3 protein: AISGGQGGDGYT
V gene: TRBV6-1; J gene: TRBJ1-1; CDR3 protein: ASRFTDNTEAF
V gene: TRBV12-3/TRBV12-4; J gene: TRBJ1-3; CDR3 protein: TSCFGGAGISGNTIY
V gene: TRBV15; J gene: TRBJ2-1; CDR3 protein: ATSRVGGRAYNEQF
V gene: TRBV4-1; J gene: TRBJ2-7; CDR3 protein: ASSQSIGGGFYEQY
V gene: TRBV12-3/TRBV12-4; J gene: TRBJ2-5; CDR3 protein: ASSIRDLETQY
V gene: TRBV11-2; J gene: TRBJ2-7; CDR3 protein: ASSTAGGSYEQY
V gene: TRBV24-1; J gene: TRBJ1-1; CDR3 protein: ATSDPRTGDGTEAF
V gene: TRBV2; J gene: TRBJ2-7; CDR3 protein: ASSESLTSGRVWSYEQY
V gene: TRBV27; J gene: TRBJ2-1; CDR3 protein: ASSAALMAGPLDEQF
V gene: TRBV9; J gene: TRBJ2-2; CDR3 protein: ASSSRTGSTGELF
V gene: TRBV4-1; J gene: TRBJ2-1; CDR3 protein: ASSQEGLAGGGWQF
V gene: TRBV11-2; J gene: TRBJ2-3; CDR3 protein: ASSQSGSPFPRTDTQY
V gene: TRBV19; J gene: TRBJ1-2; CDR3 protein: ASSLLLGQAYGYT
V gene: TRBV18; J gene: TRBJ2-1; CDR3 protein: ASLRQGHGEAEQF
V gene: TRBV15; J gene: TRBJ2-3; CDR3 protein: ATSRDRRAGAQY
V gene: TRBV12-3/TRBV12-4; J gene: TRBJ2-5; CDR3 protein: ASSLFSGETQY
V gene: TRBV20-1; J gene: TRBJ2-1; CDR3 protein: SARDYKILYNEQF
V gene: TRBV29-1; J gene: TRBJ2-1; CDR3 protein: SVEQNSYNEQF
V gene: TRBV5-5; J gene: TRBJ2-2; CDR3 protein: ASSWIQNTGELF
V gene: TRBV19; J gene: TRBJ2-1; CDR3 protein: ASTGGLSYNEQF
V gene: TRBV7-9; J gene: TRBJ1-3; CDR3 protein: ASSLVGQGTGNTIY